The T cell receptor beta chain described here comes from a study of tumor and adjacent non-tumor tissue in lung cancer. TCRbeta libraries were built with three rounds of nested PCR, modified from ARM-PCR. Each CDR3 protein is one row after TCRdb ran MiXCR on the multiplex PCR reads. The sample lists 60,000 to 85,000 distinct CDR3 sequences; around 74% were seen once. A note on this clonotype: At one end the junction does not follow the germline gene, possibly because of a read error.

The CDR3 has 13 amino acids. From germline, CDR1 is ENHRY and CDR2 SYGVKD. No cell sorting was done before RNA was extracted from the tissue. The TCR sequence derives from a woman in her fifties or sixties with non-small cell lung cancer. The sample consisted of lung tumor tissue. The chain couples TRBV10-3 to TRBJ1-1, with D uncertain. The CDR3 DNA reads TGTGCCATCAGTGGGATAACGAACGCTGAAGCTTTCTTT. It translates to CAISGITNAEAFF.